This is a list of T cell receptor beta chains from one sample in a study of blood T cell repertoires in COVID-19. Only in-frame clones appear in the TCRdb table, and some are missing; sequencing was by immunoSEQ multiplex PCR. The table includes around 140,000 clones, approximately 78% detected once. Sequenced sample: peripheral blood. The origin of the receptors is a human donor with acute or convalescent COVID-19. The donor label of this sample is uncertain. CDR3s include the opening cysteine and the closing phenylalanine or tryptophan. D genes are given only for firm matches. A row's size may be missing; if present it is once, few, many or a size class.

D,J,V,size,DNA,CDR3
NA,TRBJ1-2,TRBV29-1,NA,TGCAGCGTTGAAAGGACAGACTATGGCTACACCTTC,CSVERTDYGYTF
NA,TRBJ1-5,TRBV29-1,few,TGCAGCGTTGGCCAGGGGTGGAGGCAGCCCCAGCATTTT,CSVGQGWRQPQHF
NA,TRBJ1-1,TRBV2,NA,TGTGCCAGCAGTTTTCAGGCGAACACTGAAGCTTTCTTT,CASSFQANTEAFF
NA,TRBJ2-1,TRBV9,NA,TGTGCCAGCAGCGTATACGGTGAGCAGTTCTTC,CASSVYGEQFF
NA,TRBJ2-7,TRBV7-9,NA,TGTGCCAGCAGCCCGGACAGTTCCTACGAGCAGTACTTC,CASSPDSSYEQYF
TRBD1,TRBJ1-3,TRBV28,few,TGTGCCAGCAGTACCCAGGGGGCTGGAAACACCATATATTTT,CASSTQGAGNTIYF
NA,TRBJ2-7,TRBV6-5,NA,TGTGCCAGCAGAATTATTGATTCCTACGATTCTGAGCAGTACTTC,CASRIIDSYDSEQYF
NA,TRBJ1-3,TRBV10-2,once,TGCGCCAGCAGTGAGTCTGGCGGAACTGAAAACACCATATATTTT,CASSESGGTENTIYF
NA,TRBJ2-6,TRBV7-2,NA,TGTGCCAGCAGCTTAGACAGGTCCTCTGGGGCCAACGTCCTGACTTTC,CASSLDRSSGANVLTF
NA,TRBJ1-1,TRBV20-1,NA,TGCAGTGCTAGTAAAGGGGCCCCGAACACTGAAGCTTTCTTT,CSASKGAPNTEAFF
TRBD2,TRBJ2-1,TRBV2,NA,TGTGCCAGCAGTGGACTAGCGGGGGGACTGGGCAATGAGCAGTTCTTC,CASSGLAGGLGNEQFF
TRBD2,TRBJ2-2,TRBV6-2/TRBV6-3,NA,TGTGCCAGCAGTCGCCCCGGGACTAGCGGTAACACCGGGGAGCTGTTTTTT,CASSRPGTSGNTGELFF
NA,TRBJ1-6,TRBV6-5,once,TGTGCCAGCAGACCCGCCGGGGGTGGGTATTCACCCCTCCACTTT,CASRPAGGGYSPLHF
NA,TRBJ1-1,TRBV6-5,NA,TGTGCCAGCAGTCACAGGGTGGAGAACACTGAAGCTTTCTTT,CASSHRVENTEAFF
NA,TRBJ1-6,TRBV5-5,NA,TGTGCCAGCAGCTTGGATGGCCCTCATACAGGTTCACCCCTCCACTTT,CASSLDGPHTGSPLHF
NA,TRBJ1-1,TRBV21-1,NA,TGTGCCAGCAGCAAAGTCTCCCCGGGGATGAACACTGAAGCTTTCTTT,CASSKVSPGMNTEAFF